A selection of T cell receptor beta chains follows, all from one sample in a study of blood T cell repertoires in COVID-19. Libraries were prepared by immunoSEQ multiplex PCR; TCRdb keeps only in-frame clonotypes and omits some of them. The table includes about 34,000 clones, 90% detected once. The sample comprised peripheral blood. All receptors derive from a man older than 75 with acute or convalescent COVID-19. Each CDR3 is given with its conserved first and last residue. The D gene is left open where the match is weak. Not all rows give a size; the values are once, few, many and, for expanded clones, a class.

>TRBD1|TRBV6-5|once|TRBJ1-6
CASGTGTVNSLLHF
TGTGCCAGCGGGACAGGGACCGTAAATTCACTCCTCCACTTT
>-|TRBV4-1|-|TRBJ1-6
CASSQERQGNSPLHF
TGCGCCAGCAGCCAAGAACGGCAGGGGAATTCACCCCTCCACTTT
>TRBD1|TRBV6-1|-|TRBJ1-1
CASSDRGLSAEAFF
TGTGCCAGCAGTGACAGGGGGCTGTCCGCTGAAGCTTTCTTT
>TRBD2|TRBV5-1|-|TRBJ2-1
CASSYGTSGGWSYNEQFF
TGCGCCAGCAGCTATGGGACTAGCGGCGGCTGGTCCTACAATGAGCAGTTCTTC
>TRBD1|TRBV5-1|once|TRBJ1-2
CASSSGQGGIGYTF
TGCGCCAGCAGCTCTGGGCAGGGGGGTATTGGCTACACCTTC
>TRBD1|TRBV3-1/TRBV3-2|once|TRBJ2-1
CASSRRTGGSDEQFF
TGTGCCAGCAGCCGCCGGACAGGGGGTAGCGATGAGCAGTTCTTC
>-|TRBV3-1/TRBV3-2|-|TRBJ2-1
CASSQVPDSSYNEQFF
TGTGCCAGCAGCCAGGTCCCCGATAGCTCCTACAATGAGCAGTTCTTC
>-|TRBV7-8|-|TRBJ1-1
CASSAQGNTEAFF
TGTGCCAGCAGTGCTCAGGGGAACACTGAAGCTTTCTTT
>TRBD1|TRBV5-1|-|TRBJ1-1
CASSLGQGRVNTEAFF
TGCGCCAGCAGCTTGGGACAGGGGCGGGTGAACACTGAAGCTTTCTTT
>TRBD2|TRBV20-1|-|TRBJ2-2
CSASGSGGANTGELFF
TGCAGTGCTAGTGGTAGCGGGGGGGCGAACACCGGGGAGCTGTTTTTT
>-|TRBV5-1|-|TRBJ1-1
CASSISGLGTEAFF
TGCGCCAGCAGCATTTCAGGGTTGGGCACTGAAGCTTTCTTT
>TRBD2|TRBV24-1|-|TRBJ2-5
CATSDSPGKGAGQETQYF
TGTGCCACCAGTGATTCCCCTGGGAAGGGAGCGGGACAAGAGACCCAGTACTTC
>TRBD1|TRBV7-9|-|TRBJ1-4
CASSLGQYEKLFF
TGTGCCAGCAGCTTGGGACAGTATGAAAAACTGTTTTTT
>TRBD1|TRBV27|-|TRBJ1-4
CASSLPGGGVRGEKLFF
TGTGCCAGCAGTTTACCAGGGGGAGGAGTTAGGGGTGAAAAACTGTTTTTT
>TRBD1|TRBV29-1|-|TRBJ2-4
CSVEGQGKNIQYF
TGCAGCGTTGAGGGACAGGGCAAAAACATTCAGTACTTC
>-|TRBV6-2/TRBV6-3|-|TRBJ1-2
CASSYAREGYTF
TGTGCCAGCAGTTACGCCCGGGAGGGCTACACCTTC